The 15 T cell receptor beta chains below were found in one sample sequenced in a study of a mutant IDH1 vaccine in newly diagnosed glioma. Generated by immunoSEQ multiplex PCR, the TCRdb table keeps only in-frame clones and is missing some. Of roughly 60,000 clones listed, under 85% are singletons. Noted time point: week 11, during vaccination. Vaccination used 300 ug of mutant IDH1 20-mer peptide per dose, with topical imiquimod. Their antigens are not known. Sequenced here: PBMCs, sampled from a glioma patient whose treatment included an IDH1 peptide vaccine. The source of these receptors is a man aged 30-40 years with glioma.

The chain is built from TRBV28 and TRBJ2-5; the D is unclear. CDR3 size: 13 residues. V gave up 5 bases and J gave up 5 bases, with 12 bases separating them. CDR1 is MDHEN, CDR2 SYDVKM, per germline. The CDR3: CASSRRFQETQYF. The CDR3 region has the DNA TGTGCCAGCAGTCGGCGGTTTCAGGAGACCCAGTACTTC.

The chain uses TRBV5-1 and TRBJ2-1, with a possible D match to TRBD2 (6 bases). This CDR3 comprises 15 residues. V dropped 4 bases and J dropped 8 bases, with 19 bases sitting between them. In germline, CDR1 is SGHRS, CDR2 YFSETQ. The DNA of the CDR3 is TGCGCCAGCAGCAGCTGGGCATCAAAGCGGGATGAGCAGTTCTTC. This sequence encodes CASSSWASKRDEQFF.

The gene calls are TRBV28 and TRBJ2-2; 8 nucleotides align to TRBD1. Germline V gives CDR1 MDHEN, CDR2 SYDVKM. After removal of 6 bases from V and 5 bases from J, the junction contained 8 bases not matched to a gene. The CDR3 runs to 15 residues. The CDR3 DNA sequence: TGTGCCAGCAGCTTGAACAGGGGGGTAACCGGGGAGCTGTTTTTT. Translation gives CASSLNRGVTGELFF.

The J gene is TRBJ2-1, the V gene TRBV5-4; D is ambiguous. CDR3 size: 12 residues. CDR1 is SGHNT, CDR2 YYREEE, per germline (reference sequence). With 7 bases removed from V and 4 bases from J, the gap between germline ends came to 9 bases. Here the CDR3 DNA reads TGTGCCAGCGGGGTGGGTTACAATGAGCAGTTCTTC. Protein product: CASGVGYNEQFF.

The chain links TRBV13 to TRBJ1-6, with no clear D. The CDR3 is made up of 12 amino acids. V was cut by 4 bases and J by 6 bases, with 4 bases left in between. The germline V gene has CDR1 PRHDT and CDR2 FYEKMQ (reference sequence). CDR3 sequence reads: CASSSRNSPLHF. CDR3 DNA: TGTGCCAGCAGCTCACGTAATTCACCCCTCCACTTT. The full variable domain, with the rest looked up from reference TRBV13 and TRBJ1-6, is AAGVIQSPRHLIKEKRETATLKCYPIPRHDTVYWYQQGPGQDPQFLISFYEKMQSDKGSIPDRFSAQQFSDYHSELNMSSLELGDSALYFCASSSRNSPLHFGNGTRLTVT.

The chain couples TRBV4-1 to TRBJ1-1; D possibly corresponds to TRBD1 (5 bases). V lost 5 bases and J lost 1, with 17 bases in between. The germline CDR1 and CDR2 sequences are MGHRA and YSYEKL. This CDR3 has 16 residues. Here the CDR3 DNA reads TGCGCCAGCAGCAAGCAAGATTCCACAGGGAACACTGAAGCTTTCTTT. This translates into CASSKQDSTGNTEAFF.

The chain has TRBV28 and TRBJ1-1; D is unresolved. The CDR3 runs 12 residues. Germline CDR1 reads MDHEN; CDR2 reads SYDVKM. V lost 6 bases to trimming and J lost 1 base, with 6 bases between them. The CDR3 loop is CASREPNTEAFF. DNA of the CDR3: TGTGCCAGCAGAGAACCGAACACTGAAGCTTTCTTT.

This clone has a single count. The J gene is TRBJ2-3, the V gene TRBV5-4, with 13 bases aligning to TRBD2. J gave up 5 bases and V 7 bases, and 13 bases lay outside the gene matches. The CDR3 is 17 amino acids. Germline V gene lookup returns CDR1 SGHNT and CDR2 YYREEE (reference sequence). The CDR3 loop is CASATSGRAHRKDTQYF. The CDR3 bases are TGTGCCAGCGCTACTAGCGGGAGGGCCCATCGTAAAGATACGCAGTATTTT.

The chain is built from TRBV4-1 and TRBJ2-7; maybe TRBD1 (5 bases). The V gene lost 2 bases and the J gene lost 3 bases, with 8 bases spanning the gap. Germline V gene lookup returns CDR1 MGHRA and CDR2 YSYEKL. This CDR3 is 13 amino acids long. CDR3 in amino acids: CASSQRQFYEQYF. The CDR3 DNA reads TGCGCCAGCAGCCAAAGACAGTTCTACGAGCAGTACTTC.

This chain links TRBV7-9 with TRBJ2-3; D not resolved. The CDR3 loop spans 15 amino acids. The V end was cut by 5 bases, the J end by 2 bases, with 14 bases between. CDR1 SEHNR and CDR2 FQNEAQ come from the germline V gene (reference sequence). CDR3 bases: TGTGCCAGCAGCCAAGAAGGCAGACACACAGATACGCAGTATTTT. Residues: CASSQEGRHTDTQYF.

The genes are TRBV29-1 and TRBJ1-1; no definite D call. V was cut by 7 bases and J by 3 bases, with 15 bases left in between. The CDR3 is 13 amino acids. The germline V gene has CDR1 SQVTM and CDR2 ANQGSEA. CDR3 residues: CSADLGRDTEAFF. The CDR3 DNA reads as TGCAGCGCGGACTTAGGGAGGGACACTGAAGCTTTCTTT.

The rearrangement uses TRBV2 and TRBJ2-7; D is ambiguous. Per germline, CDR1 SNHLY and CDR2 FYNNEI. The CDR3 length is 10 residues. V was cut by 10 bases and J by 12 bases, with 16 bases left in between. The CDR3 is CATKAFEAYF. CDR3 DNA: TGTGCCACCAAGGCCTTTGAGGCGTACTTC.

The V gene is TRBV27, the J gene TRBJ2-7; the match to TRBD1 covers 7 bases. The CDR3 consists of 14 residues. Germline V gene sequence: CDR1 MNHEY, CDR2 SMNVEV (reference sequence). V lost 5 bases, J lost 6 bases, and 10 bases stayed unmatched. The CDR3 nucleotides are TGTGCCAGCAGTCCGTCGACAGGACAGGTCGAGCAGTACTTC. It codes for CASSPSTGQVEQYF.

This clone is medium-sized by share. This sample includes further DNA sequences coding for the same CDR3. The V gene is TRBV28, the J gene TRBJ1-5; 8 bases fit TRBD1. Looked up from germline, CDR1 is MDHEN and CDR2 is SYDVKM. CDR3 size: 15 residues. With V trimmed by 6 bases and J by 2 bases, 6 bases remained unmatched. DNA for the CDR3: TGTGCCAGCAGGGACAGGGAAATAGGCAATCAGCCCCAGCATTTT. Protein sequence: CASRDREIGNQPQHF.

The CDR3 DNA follows: TGTGCCAGCACCCGCCGTAGTCAAGAGACCCAGTACTTC. Protein: CASTRRSQETQYF. The gene calls are TRBV2 and TRBJ2-5; unclear D gene. Germline CDR1 is SNHLY and CDR2 is FYNNEI. CDR3 length: 13 residues. V shed 7 bases and J shed 2 bases, with 11 bases lying between them.